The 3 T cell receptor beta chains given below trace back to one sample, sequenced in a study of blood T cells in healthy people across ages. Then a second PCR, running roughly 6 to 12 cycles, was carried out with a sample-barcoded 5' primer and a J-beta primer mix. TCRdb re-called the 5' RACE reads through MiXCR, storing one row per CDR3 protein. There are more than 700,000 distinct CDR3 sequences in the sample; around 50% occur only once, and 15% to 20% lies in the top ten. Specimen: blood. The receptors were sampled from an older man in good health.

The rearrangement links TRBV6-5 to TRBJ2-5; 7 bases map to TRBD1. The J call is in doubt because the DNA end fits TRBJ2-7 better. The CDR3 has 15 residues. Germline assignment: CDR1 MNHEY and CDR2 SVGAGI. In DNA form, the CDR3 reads TGTGCCAGCAACAAAGACAGGGCCCCCTTCTACGAGCAGTACTTC. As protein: CASNKDRAPFYEQYF.

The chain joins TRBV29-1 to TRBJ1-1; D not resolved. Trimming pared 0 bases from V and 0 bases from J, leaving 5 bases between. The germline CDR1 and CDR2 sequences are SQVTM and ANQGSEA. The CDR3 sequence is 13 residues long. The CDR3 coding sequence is TGCAGCGTTGAAGATCGCATGAACACTGAAGCTTTCTTT. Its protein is CSVEDRMNTEAFF.

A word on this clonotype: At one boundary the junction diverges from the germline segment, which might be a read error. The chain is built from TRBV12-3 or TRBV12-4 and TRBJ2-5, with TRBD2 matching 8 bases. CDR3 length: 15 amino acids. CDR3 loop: CDSSLGTRVVETQYF. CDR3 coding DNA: TGTGACAGCAGTTTAGGGACTAGAGTTGTTGAGACCCAGTACTTC.